This entry is about one T cell receptor (beta chain). In its sample, this clonotype was seen a few times. The antigen it binds to is not known. Base qualities are not recorded, but no much larger clone differs from it by a single base. All donors were healthy Caucasians. The library was prepared using 5' RACE. The sample was run on an Illumina HiSeq 2000. Template switching introduced a universal primer binding site; the final cDNA contained a unique molecular identifier, enabling accurate counting of TCR cDNA molecules. Specific primers in the conserved constant-segment region were used to synthesize first-strand cDNA for the TCR alpha and beta chains. To control for contamination, every cDNA library carried two barcodes: a SMART-Mk sample barcode plus Illumina barcodes. TruSeq adapter sequences and Illumina sample barcodes were added in two successive PCR steps. The TCR alpha and beta cDNA libraries were sequenced on the Illumina HiSeq platform using custom primers. For the original study's pipeline: Raw reads were processed with MiGEC to extract unique molecular identifiers, and MiXCR was used to determine CDR3 positions. Recombination models were inferred per individual with the repgenHMM and IGoR tools using an EM algorithm. Shared clonotypes were analyzed with the tcR package in R, and sharing was normalized by the product of cloneset sizes. To study raw recombination free of thymic and clonal selection effects, out-of-frame nonproductive sequences were analyzed. Through fastp at Q25 and MiXCR, TCRdb rebuilt clones from the public reads, retaining in-frame beta chains. A single entry per CDR3 protein holds the most common genes and DNA from its merged rows. The V and J calls, along with clone size, are taken from TCRdb and not from the paper's own processing. For this sample there are around 1.7 million distinct CDR3 sequences; about 32% appear just once. About 0.25% of the sample comes from the top ten.

The sample originates from a study of identical twins listed by TCRdb under 2016. Notes on the research overall: To test whether fetal clonotypes persist, the study used deep sequencing on TCR alpha and beta repertoires from monozygotic twins, unrelated adults of various ages, and cord blood. To rule out contamination, the twin experiments were replicated at different times with different library preparation protocols.

Here is what the overall study found, with its caveats: In beta out-of-frame sequences, excess twin sharing was weaker, because having fewer shared sequences lowered the signal-to-noise ratio. Invariant T cells such as MAIT and iNKT could partly confound zero-insertion analyses, although diverse VJ usage argued against such confounding for most clonotypes. Compared with coincidental sharing between unrelated individuals, an excess of low generation-probability sequences was observed among out-of-frame TCR alpha sequences shared between twins. Fewer insertions were carried by abundant cord blood beta clonotypes; a weaker similar trend was observed in young adult naive repertoires, while no such trend was observed in memory repertoires. Because the same donors could not be followed over many years, the conclusions relied on cross-sectional statistical analysis. Out-of-frame TCR alpha sharing in monozygotic twins was systematically underestimated by recombination models, whereas sharing between unrelated individuals was in agreement with the recombination models.

The junction shows trimming of 2 bases on V and 7 bases on J, plus 11 bases between the germline ends. CDR1 SEHNR and CDR2 FQNEAQ are derived from the germline V gene (reference sequence). Including the terminal cysteine and phenylalanine, the CDR3 comprises 13 residues. Just the 39-base CDR3 DNA is kept, in frame starting at base 1. This sequence originates from a newborn girl in good health. The V and J genes are TRBV7-9 and TRBJ1-2; the D gene is unclear. Sequencing was done on a sample of cord blood. The sequenced DNA: TGTGCCAGCAGCTTAATAAGGGAAAGTGGCTACACCTTC. The translation is CASSLIRESGYTF.